This T cell receptor (beta chain) stems from a study of cytomegalovirus exposure and HLA in healthy donors. In regard to this clone: At one boundary the junction diverges from the germline segment, which might be a read error.

From germline, CDR1 is SGHNT and CDR2 YENEEA. The CDR3 runs 13 residues. Use of 60 Vbeta and 13 Jbeta primers characterized the PCR. Using immunoSEQ multiplex PCR, the repertoire was profiled, and TCRdb retains in-frame clones only, with some absent. The data contain 110,000 or so clones, about 8.6% of them singletons. J is TRBJ2-7 and V is TRBV11-3; weak D call: TRBD2 (5 bases). Sequencing was done on a sample of PBMCs. The clonotype originates from a woman aged 40 to 55 in good health and CMV-seropositive. The CDR3 spells CASSTSGGYEKYF. CDR3 bases: TGTGCCAGCAGCACCAGCGGTGGTTACGAGAAGTACTTT.